What follows are 2 T cell receptor beta chains derived from one specimen sequenced in a study of blood T cell repertoires in COVID-19. Here immunoSEQ multiplex PCR was the method, and the copy in TCRdb shows in-frame clones only, minus some. The sample has hundreds of thousands of clones, approximately 89% seen once. The specimen sequenced was PBMCs or T cells enriched from blood (not recorded which). Receptors originate from a woman younger than 45 who had recovered from COVID-19.

This clone was picked up a small number of times. The gene calls are TRBV19 and TRBJ1-2, with D perhaps matching TRBD1 (6 bases). V shed 3 bases and J shed 7 bases, with 18 bases lying between them. The germline CDR1 and CDR2 sequences are LNHDA and SQIVND (reference sequence). The CDR3 sequence is 15 residues long. The CDR3 bases are TGTGCCAGTAGTATCGGGGTCAGGGGAATCGGTGGCTACACCTTC. Translated, it gives CASSIGVRGIGGYTF.

V and J are TRBV5-1 and TRBJ1-2; 9 bases align to TRBD1. Trimming removed 2 bases from V and 4 bases from J; junction bases left unmatched: 9. CDR3 size: 16 residues. Germline V gives CDR1 SGHRS, CDR2 YFSETQ. The CDR3 spells CASSLRDRGASYGYTF. The CDR3 DNA reads TGCGCCAGCAGCTTACGAGACAGGGGGGCCTCCTATGGCTACACCTTC.